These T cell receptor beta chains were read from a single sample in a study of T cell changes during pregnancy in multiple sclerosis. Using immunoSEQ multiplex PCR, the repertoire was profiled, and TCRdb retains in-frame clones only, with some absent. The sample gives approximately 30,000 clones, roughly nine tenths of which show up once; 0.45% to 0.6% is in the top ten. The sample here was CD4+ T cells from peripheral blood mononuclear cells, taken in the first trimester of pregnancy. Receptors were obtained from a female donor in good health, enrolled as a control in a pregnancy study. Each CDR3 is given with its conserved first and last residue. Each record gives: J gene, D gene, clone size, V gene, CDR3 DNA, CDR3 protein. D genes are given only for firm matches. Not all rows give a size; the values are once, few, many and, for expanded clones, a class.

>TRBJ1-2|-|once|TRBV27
TGTGCCAGCAGTTTCACAGGGCCTGGCTACACCTTC
CASSFTGPGYTF
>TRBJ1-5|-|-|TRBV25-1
TGTGCCAGCAGTGACAGGGGTAGCAATCAGCCCCAGCATTTT
CASSDRGSNQPQHF
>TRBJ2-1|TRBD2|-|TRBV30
TGTGCCTGGAGGGGGCCGGGACTAGGGGAGGATGAGCAGTTCTTC
CAWRGPGLGEDEQFF
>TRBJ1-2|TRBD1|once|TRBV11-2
TGTGCCAGCAGCGGGAGGACAGGGATCAACTATGGCTACACCTTC
CASSGRTGINYGYTF
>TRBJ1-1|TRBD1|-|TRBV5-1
TGCGCCAGCAGCGCAAAGCTACAGGGGCACACTGAAGCTTTCTTT
CASSAKLQGHTEAFF
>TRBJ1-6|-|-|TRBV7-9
TGTGCCAGCAGCTTAGCAGGGGATAATTCACCCCTCCACTTT
CASSLAGDNSPLHF
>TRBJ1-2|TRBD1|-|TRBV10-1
TGCGCCAGCAGCGCGGCTGACAGGGCGCGTAAGCATGGCTACACCTTC
CASSAADRARKHGYTF
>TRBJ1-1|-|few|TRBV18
TGTGCCAGCTCACCCACAGGCACCATGAACACTGAAGCTTTCTTT
CASSPTGTMNTEAFF
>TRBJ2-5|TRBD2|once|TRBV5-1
TGCGCCAGCAGCCTCCTCCCGGGACTAGCGGGACAAGAGACCCAGTACTTC
CASSLLPGLAGQETQYF
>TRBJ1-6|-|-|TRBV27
TGTGCCAGCAGTTTTCGGGGGGAGAATTCACCCCTCCACTTT
CASSFRGENSPLHF
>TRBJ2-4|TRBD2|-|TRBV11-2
TGTGCCAGCAGTAATTCCGGGACTACCCTAGCCAAAAACATTCAGTACTTC
CASSNSGTTLAKNIQYF
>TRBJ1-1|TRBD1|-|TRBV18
TGTGCCAGCTCACCACTACAGGGGGGGGGAGCTTTCTTT
CASSPLQGGGAFF
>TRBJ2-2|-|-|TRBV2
TGTGCCAGCAGCGCCTGGAGGGACGGGACCGGGGAGCTGTTTTTT
CASSAWRDGTGELFF
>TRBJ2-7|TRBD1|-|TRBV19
TGTGCCAGTACCTTTGGACAGGAATACGGAGAGCAGTACTTC
CASTFGQEYGEQYF
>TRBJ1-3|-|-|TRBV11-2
TGTGCCAGCAGCCGATACCAGGGGAAAGGAAACACCATATATTTT
CASSRYQGKGNTIYF
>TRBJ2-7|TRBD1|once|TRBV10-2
TGCGCCAGCAGAGACCGGACAGGGGGCAACTACGAGCAGTACTTC
CASRDRTGGNYEQYF
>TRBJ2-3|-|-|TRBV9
TGTGCCAGCAGCGTAGCCGGGACTCACCGGGGAGATACGCAGTATTTT
CASSVAGTHRGDTQYF
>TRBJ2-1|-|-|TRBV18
TGTGCCAGCTCACCGGGACTTCGCCAAGGAGAGCAGTTCTTC
CASSPGLRQGEQFF
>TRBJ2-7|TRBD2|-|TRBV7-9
TGTGCCAGCAGCCGAGGGGTCGGGACTAGCGGGTACGAGCAGTACTTC
CASSRGVGTSGYEQYF
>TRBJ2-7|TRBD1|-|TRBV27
TGTGCCAGCAGTTCGCGCGGGACAGGGCCCTACGAGCAGTACTTC
CASSSRGTGPYEQYF
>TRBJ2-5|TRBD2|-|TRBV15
TGTGCCACCACCCCAGTAGCGGGAGTTTTGCAGACCCAGTACTTC
CATTPVAGVLQTQYF
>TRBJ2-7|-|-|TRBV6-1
TGTGCCAGCAGCGAGAGGATAGGGGACGAGCAGTACTTC
CASSERIGDEQYF
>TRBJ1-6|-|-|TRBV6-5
TGTGCCAGCAGTTACCATGACAGAAATTCACCCCTCCACTTT
CASSYHDRNSPLHF
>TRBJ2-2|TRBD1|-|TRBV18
TGTGCCAGCTACAAAGGGACAGTCGGACACACCGGGGAGCTGTTTTTT
CASYKGTVGHTGELFF
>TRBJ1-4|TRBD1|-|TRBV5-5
TGTGCCAGCAGCTTGGCAGGGGGCTCGGCTAATGAAAAACTGTTTTTT
CASSLAGGSANEKLFF
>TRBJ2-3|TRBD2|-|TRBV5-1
TGCGCCAGCAGCTTGTTAGCGGGGGATCCCACAGATACGCAGTATTTT
CASSLLAGDPTDTQYF
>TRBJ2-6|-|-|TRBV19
TGTGCCAGTACCCGCCCGGGGGACTCTGGGGCCAACGTCCTGACTTTC
CASTRPGDSGANVLTF
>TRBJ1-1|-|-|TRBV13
TGTGCCAGCAGCTTAGTAGCCGGGATGAACACTGAAGCTTTCTTT
CASSLVAGMNTEAFF
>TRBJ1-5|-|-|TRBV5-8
TGTGCCAGCAGCTCCTACACCCGGGATCAGCCCCAGCATTTT
CASSSYTRDQPQHF
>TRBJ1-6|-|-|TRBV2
TGTGCCAGCAGTGTCCTGACGCGGGAATCACCCCTCCACTTT
CASSVLTRESPLHF
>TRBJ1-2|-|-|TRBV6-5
TGTGCCAGCAGTTACTCGGGAGTTAACTATGGCTACACCTTC
CASSYSGVNYGYTF
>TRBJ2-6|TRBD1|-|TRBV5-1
TGCGCCAGCAGCGGGGGGACAGGGGAGCCCCTATCTGGGGCCAACGTCCTGACTTTC
CASSGGTGEPLSGANVLTF
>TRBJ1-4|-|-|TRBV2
TGTGCCAGCAGTGAAAAGTGGAGGTTAGATGAAAAACTGTTTTTT
CASSEKWRLDEKLFF
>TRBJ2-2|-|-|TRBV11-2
TGTGCCAGCAGCCAACTTCAGGGGCGGGGGAGCGCCACCGGGGAGCTGTTTTTT
CASSQLQGRGSATGELFF
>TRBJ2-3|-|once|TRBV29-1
TGCAGCGTCGCCGGCGGGCAGGGGCTGGTTTCAGATACGCAGTATTTT
CSVAGGQGLVSDTQYF
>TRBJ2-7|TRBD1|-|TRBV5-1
TGCGCCAGCAGCTTGGTAGGGACAGGGATCTACGAGCAGTACTTC
CASSLVGTGIYEQYF
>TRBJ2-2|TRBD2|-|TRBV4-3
TGCGCCAGCAGCCAAGATCGGTTAGCGGGATTCGCCGGGGAGCTGTTTTTT
CASSQDRLAGFAGELFF
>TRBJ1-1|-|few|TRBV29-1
TGCAGCGTTGAAGATCTAGGGTTGCGGGCTGAAGCTTTCTTT
CSVEDLGLRAEAFF
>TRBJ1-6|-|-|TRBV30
TGTGCCTGGAGAGACACCGTAGGATCCTCCTATAATTCACCCCTCCACTTT
CAWRDTVGSSYNSPLHF
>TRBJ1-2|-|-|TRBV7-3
TGTGCCAGCAGCTTAACCCCCCAGGGTGATGGCTACACCTTC
CASSLTPQGDGYTF
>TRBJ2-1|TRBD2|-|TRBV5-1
TGCGCCAGCAGCTTACGGACTAGCGGGAGTAGCAGTGAGCAGTTCTTC
CASSLRTSGSSSEQFF
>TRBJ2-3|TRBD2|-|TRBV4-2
TGTGCCAGCAGCCGACTAGCGGGAGGTAGAGATACGCAGTATTTT
CASSRLAGGRDTQYF
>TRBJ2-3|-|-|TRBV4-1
TGCGCCAGCAGCCAAGAGTCTAGCACAGATACGCAGTATTTT
CASSQESSTDTQYF
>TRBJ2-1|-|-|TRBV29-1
TGCAGCGGGACCGTCGGGACACAATATTACAATGAGCAGTTCTTC
CSGTVGTQYYNEQFF
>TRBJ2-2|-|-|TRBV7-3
TGTGCCAGCAGCTTGAGTCCCGGGGAGCTGTTTTTT
CASSLSPGELFF
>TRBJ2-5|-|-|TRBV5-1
-
CASSWGQGADVPYF
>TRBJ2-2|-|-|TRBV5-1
TGCGCCTCGGGCCGGGGGGCGTTTTCCGGGGAGCTGTTTTTT
CASGRGAFSGELFF